The clone carrying this T cell receptor beta chain has just a few counts. This sample was taken from a study of cytomegalovirus exposure and HLA in healthy donors. PCR primers comprised 60 Vbeta and 13 Jbeta primers. TCRdb's table, derived via immunoSEQ multiplex PCR, lists solely in-frame clones and lacks some. Of 200,000 to 250,000 clones detected, about three quarters appear once; the ten largest clones hold roughly 2.5%. The receptor's source is a woman aged 60-70 years in good health and CMV-seropositive. The sample taken for sequencing was PBMCs.

This CDR3 is CASNVAEKGPQYF. The CDR3 region has the DNA TGTGCCAGCAACGTAGCGGAAAAAGGACCCCAGTACTTC. This chain links TRBV5-8 with TRBJ2-5; D perhaps matches TRBD2 (6 bases). Germline CDR1 and CDR2: SGHTS and YDEGEE. Between the trimmed V and J ends, which lost 6 bases and 9 bases, there was a span of 18 bases. The CDR3 covers 13 residues.